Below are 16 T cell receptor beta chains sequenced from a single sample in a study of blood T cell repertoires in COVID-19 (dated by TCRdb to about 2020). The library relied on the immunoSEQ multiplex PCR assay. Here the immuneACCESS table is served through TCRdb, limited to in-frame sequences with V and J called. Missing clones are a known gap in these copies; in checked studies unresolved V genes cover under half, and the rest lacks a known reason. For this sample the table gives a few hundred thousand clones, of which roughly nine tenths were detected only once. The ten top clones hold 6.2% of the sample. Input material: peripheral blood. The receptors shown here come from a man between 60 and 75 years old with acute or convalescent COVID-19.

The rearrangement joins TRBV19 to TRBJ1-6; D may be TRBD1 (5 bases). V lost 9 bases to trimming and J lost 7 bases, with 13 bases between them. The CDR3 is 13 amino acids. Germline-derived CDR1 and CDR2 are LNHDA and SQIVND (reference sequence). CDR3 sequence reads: CASSDKANSPLHF. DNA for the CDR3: TGTGCCAGCTCGGACAAGGCCAATTCACCCCTCCACTTT.

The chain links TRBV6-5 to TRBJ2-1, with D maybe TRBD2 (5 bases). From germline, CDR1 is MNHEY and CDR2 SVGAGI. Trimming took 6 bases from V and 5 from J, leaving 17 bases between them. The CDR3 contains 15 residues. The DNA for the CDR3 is TGTGCCAGCAGCTCCCAACCTCGGGGAAACAATGAGCAGTTCTTC. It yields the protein CASSSQPRGNNEQFF.

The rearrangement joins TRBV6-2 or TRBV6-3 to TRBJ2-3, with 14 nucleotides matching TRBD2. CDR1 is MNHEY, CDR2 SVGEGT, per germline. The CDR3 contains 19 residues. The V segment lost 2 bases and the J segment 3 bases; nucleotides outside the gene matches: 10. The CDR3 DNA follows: TGTGCCAGCAGTTACCTCTGGACTAGCGGGAGGCCGGGGACAGATACGCAGTATTTT. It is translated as CASSYLWTSGRPGTDTQYF.

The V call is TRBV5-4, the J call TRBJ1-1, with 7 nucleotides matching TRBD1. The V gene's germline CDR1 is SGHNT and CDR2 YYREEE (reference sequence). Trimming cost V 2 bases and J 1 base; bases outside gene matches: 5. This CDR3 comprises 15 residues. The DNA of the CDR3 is TGTGCCAGCAGCTTACAGGGGCGAACGAACACTGAAGCTTTCTTT. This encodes CASSLQGRTNTEAFF.

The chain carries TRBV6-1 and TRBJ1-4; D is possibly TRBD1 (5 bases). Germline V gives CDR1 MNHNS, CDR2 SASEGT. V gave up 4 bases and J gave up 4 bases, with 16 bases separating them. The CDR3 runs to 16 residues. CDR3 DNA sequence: TGTGCCAGCAGTGTGCGTACCGGGACTTATAATGAAAAACTGTTTTTT. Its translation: CASSVRTGTYNEKLFF.

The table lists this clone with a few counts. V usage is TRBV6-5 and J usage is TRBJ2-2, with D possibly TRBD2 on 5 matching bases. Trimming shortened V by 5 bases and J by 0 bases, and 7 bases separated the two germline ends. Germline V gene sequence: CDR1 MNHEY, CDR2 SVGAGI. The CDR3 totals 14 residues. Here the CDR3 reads CASSPGTNTGELFF. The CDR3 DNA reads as TGTGCCAGCAGTCCCGGGACGAACACCGGGGAGCTGTTTTTT.

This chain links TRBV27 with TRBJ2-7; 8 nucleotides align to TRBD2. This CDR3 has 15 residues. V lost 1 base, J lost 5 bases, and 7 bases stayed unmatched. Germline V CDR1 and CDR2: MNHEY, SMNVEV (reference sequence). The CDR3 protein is CASSLWGAGDDEQYF. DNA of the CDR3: TGTGCCAGCAGTTTATGGGGAGCGGGAGACGACGAGCAGTACTTC.

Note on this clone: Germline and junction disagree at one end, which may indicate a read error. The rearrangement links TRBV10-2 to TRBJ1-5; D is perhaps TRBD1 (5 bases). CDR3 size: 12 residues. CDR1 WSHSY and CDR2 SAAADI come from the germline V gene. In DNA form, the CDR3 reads TGCGCGAGCACCGGGGGGAATCAGCCCCAGCATTTT. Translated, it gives CASTGGNQPQHF.

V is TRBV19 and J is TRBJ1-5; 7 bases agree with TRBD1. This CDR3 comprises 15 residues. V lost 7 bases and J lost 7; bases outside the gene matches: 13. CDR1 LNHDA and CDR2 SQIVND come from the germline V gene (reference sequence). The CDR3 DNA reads TGTGCCAGTACCCAAGGGGGGCAGGGGGAGCAGCCCCAGCATTTT. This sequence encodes CASTQGGQGEQPQHF. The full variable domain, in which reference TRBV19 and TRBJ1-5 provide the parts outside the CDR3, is DGGITQSPKYLFRKEGQNVTLSCEQNLNHDAMYWYRQDPGQGLRLIYYSQIVNDFQKGDIAEGYSVSREKKESFPLTVTSAQKNPTAFYLCASTQGGQGEQPQHFGDGTRLSIL.

The CDR3 sequence is CATRSVGAGNTIYF. The CDR3 nucleotides are TGTGCAACCCGCTCGGTAGGGGCTGGAAACACCATATATTTT. The V and J genes are TRBV28 and TRBJ1-3; maybe TRBD1 (5 bases). Germline-derived CDR1 and CDR2 are MDHEN and SYDVKM. The CDR3 covers 14 residues.

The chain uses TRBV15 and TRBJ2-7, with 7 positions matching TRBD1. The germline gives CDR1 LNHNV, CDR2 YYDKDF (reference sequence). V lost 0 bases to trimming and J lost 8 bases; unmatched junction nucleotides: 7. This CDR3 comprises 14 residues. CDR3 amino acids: CATSRDKAGGKQYF. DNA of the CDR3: TGTGCCACCAGCAGAGATAAGGCAGGGGGTAAGCAGTACTTC. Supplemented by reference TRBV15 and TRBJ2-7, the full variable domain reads DAMVIQNPRYQVTQFGKPVTLSCSQTLNHNVMYWYQQKSSQAPKLLFHYYDKDFNNEADTPDNFQSRRPNTSFCFLDIRSPGLGDTAMYLCATSRDKAGGKQYFGPGTRLTVT.

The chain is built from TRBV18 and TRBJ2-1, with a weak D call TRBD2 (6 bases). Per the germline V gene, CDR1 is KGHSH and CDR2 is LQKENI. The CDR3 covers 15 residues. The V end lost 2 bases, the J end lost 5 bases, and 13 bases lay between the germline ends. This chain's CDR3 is CASSPGGVVNNEQFF. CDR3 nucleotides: TGTGCCAGCTCACCAGGCGGGGTCGTTAACAATGAGCAGTTCTTC.

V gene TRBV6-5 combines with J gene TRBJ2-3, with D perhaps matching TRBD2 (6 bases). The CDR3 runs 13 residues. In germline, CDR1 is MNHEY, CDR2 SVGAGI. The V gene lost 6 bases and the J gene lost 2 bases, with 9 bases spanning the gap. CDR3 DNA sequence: TGTGCCAGCAGGGGCGGGAACACAGATACGCAGTATTTT. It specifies CASRGGNTDTQYF.

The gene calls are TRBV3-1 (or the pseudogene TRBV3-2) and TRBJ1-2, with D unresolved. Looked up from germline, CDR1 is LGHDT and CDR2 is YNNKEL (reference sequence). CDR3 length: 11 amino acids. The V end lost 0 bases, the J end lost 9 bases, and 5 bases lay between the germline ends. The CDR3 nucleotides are TGTGCCAGCAGCCAAGATAGAAGCTACACCTTC. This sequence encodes CASSQDRSYTF.

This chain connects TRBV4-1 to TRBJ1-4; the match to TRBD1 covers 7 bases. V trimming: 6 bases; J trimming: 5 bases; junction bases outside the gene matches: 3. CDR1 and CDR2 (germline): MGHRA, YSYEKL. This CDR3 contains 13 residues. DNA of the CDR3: TGCGCCAGCAGACGGACAGGAAATGAAAAACTGTTTTTT. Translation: CASRRTGNEKLFF.

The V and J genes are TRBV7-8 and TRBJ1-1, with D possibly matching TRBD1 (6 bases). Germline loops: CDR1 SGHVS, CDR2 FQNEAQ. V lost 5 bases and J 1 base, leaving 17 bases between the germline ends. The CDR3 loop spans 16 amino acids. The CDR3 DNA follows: TGTGCCAGCAGCCCCACAGGGTCGTCCAGGAACACTGAAGCTTTCTTT. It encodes CASSPTGSSRNTEAFF.